The 9 T cell receptor beta chains below were found in one sample sequenced in a study of cytomegalovirus exposure and HLA in healthy donors. The PCR used 60 Vbeta and 13 Jbeta primers. Only in-frame clones appear in the TCRdb table, and some are missing; sequencing was by immunoSEQ multiplex PCR. The sample consists of under 75,000 clones, 86% of them appearing once. Sequencing was done on a sample of PBMCs. The receptor set was obtained from a woman in her twenties or thirties in good health and CMV-seronegative.

The CDR3 nucleotides read TGTGCCTGGAGGCTGACAGGGGGCCATGGCTACACCTTC. It translates to CAWRLTGGHGYTF. The genes are TRBV30 and TRBJ1-2; TRBD1 matches 10 bases. This CDR3 is 13 amino acids long. Looked up from germline, CDR1 is GTSNPN and CDR2 is SVGIG (reference sequence). Germline trimming cut 3 bases from V and 6 bases from J; bases unmatched to any gene: 4. Looking up the rest from reference TRBV30 and TRBJ1-2 gives the full variable domain: SQTIHQWPATLVQPVGSPLSLECTVEGTSNPNLYWYRQAAGRGLQLLFYSVGIGQISSEVPQNLSASRPQDRQFILSSKKLLLSDSGFYLCAWRLTGGHGYTFGSGTRLTVV.

This chain connects TRBV7-3 to TRBJ2-3, with D perhaps TRBD1 (5 bases). V was pared by 5 bases and J by 4 bases, with 13 bases between. Germline V gene lookup returns CDR1 SGHTA and CDR2 FQGTGA. CDR3 length: 14 residues. As DNA, the CDR3 is TGTGCCAGCAGCCCTGGACAACAGCCAGATACGCAGTATTTT. Translated: CASSPGQQPDTQYF.

This clone was observed a few times. The chain links TRBV28 to TRBJ2-1; 9 positions agree with TRBD1. Germline V gene lookup returns CDR1 MDHEN and CDR2 SYDVKM. V lost 1 base and J lost 3; bases outside the gene matches: 10. This CDR3 contains 18 residues. The CDR3 is CASSLFYSGTGNYNEQFF. The CDR3 nucleotides are TGTGCCAGCAGTTTATTCTATTCTGGGACAGGGAACTACAATGAGCAGTTCTTC.

The chain links TRBV10-2 to TRBJ2-7, with 11 bases lining up with TRBD2. Germline V gene lookup returns CDR1 WSHSY and CDR2 SAAADI. Unmatched junction bases numbered 3, after V lost 8 bases and J lost 3 bases. The CDR3 is made up of 13 amino acids. The CDR3 nucleotides read TGCGCCAGCGCGACTAGCGGGATCTACGAGCAGTACTTC. Translating gives CASATSGIYEQYF.

This clone appeared a single time. CDR3 in amino acids: CASSPPNGQNTEAFF. The CDR3 DNA sequence: TGTGCCAGCTCACCACCGAATGGACAGAACACTGAAGCTTTCTTT. The chain joins TRBV18 to TRBJ1-1, with D possibly matching TRBD1 (5 bases). Germline CDR1 is KGHSH and CDR2 is LQKENI. The CDR3 contains 15 residues. Trimming removed 0 bases at V and 1 base at J, with 9 bases between.

The V call is TRBV19, the J call TRBJ1-1, with D possibly matching TRBD1 (5 bases). Germline V CDR1 and CDR2: LNHDA, SQIVND (reference sequence). Trimming pared 3 bases from V and 5 bases from J, leaving 13 bases between. The CDR3 length is 14 residues. CDR3 nucleotides: TGTGCCAGTAGTATGGGCAGGGTTGAGACTGAAGCTTTCTTT. Translated: CASSMGRVETEAFF. Looking up the rest from reference TRBV19 and TRBJ1-1 gives the full variable domain: DGGITQSPKYLFRKEGQNVTLSCEQNLNHDAMYWYRQDPGQGLRLIYYSQIVNDFQKGDIAEGYSVSREKKESFPLTVTSAQKNPTAFYLCASSMGRVETEAFFGQGTRLTVV.

The chain recombines TRBV5-1 with TRBJ2-2; tentative D call: TRBD1 (7 bases). The germline CDR1 and CDR2 sequences are SGHRS and YFSETQ. Trimming removed 0 bases from V and 2 bases from J, with 17 bases in between. The CDR3 extends over 18 amino acids. The chain's CDR3 is CASSLAAGQPSNTGELFF. For the CDR3, the DNA is TGCGCCAGCAGCTTGGCCGCGGGACAGCCCTCCAACACCGGGGAGCTGTTTTTT. Drawing the rest from reference TRBV5-1 and TRBJ2-2, the complete variable domain is KAGVTQTPRYLIKTRGQQVTLSCSPISGHRSVSWYQQTPGQGLQFLFEYFSETQRNKGNFPGRFSGRQFSNSRSEMNVSTLELGDSALYLCASSLAAGQPSNTGELFFGEGSRLTVL.

The gene calls are TRBV27 and TRBJ2-3; D gene uncertain. This CDR3 has 13 amino acids. CDR1 is MNHEY, CDR2 SMNVEV, per germline (reference sequence). Between the trimmed V and J ends, which lost 5 bases and 2 bases, there was a span of 8 bases. The CDR3 protein is CASSVQITDTQYF. In DNA form, the CDR3 reads TGTGCCAGCAGTGTCCAAATCACAGATACGCAGTATTTT.

This CDR3 reads CASTPDRGPYNEQFF. DNA for the CDR3: TGTGCCAGCACCCCCGACAGGGGTCCTTACAATGAGCAGTTCTTC. The rearrangement links TRBV28 to TRBJ2-1, with 8 positions matching TRBD1. This CDR3 contains 15 residues. Germline CDR1 reads MDHEN; CDR2 reads SYDVKM. The V and J ends lost 7 bases and 4 bases, in that order; junction bases with no gene match: 9.